This is a list of T cell receptor beta chains from one sample in a study of early T cells in non-severe SARS-CoV-2 infection. TCRdb analysed the 5' RACE reads with MiXCR anew, one entry per CDR3 protein. The sample contains 100,000 to 120,000 distinct CDR3 sequences, 9% to 14% of which appear only once. The material sequenced was whole blood. Every receptor here comes from an adult who was a healthcare worker with PCR-confirmed SARS-CoV-2 infection or an uninfected control (not recorded which). CDR3s include the opening cysteine and the closing phenylalanine or tryptophan. Fields, in order: V gene, J gene, clone size, D gene, CDR3 DNA, CDR3 protein. D genes are given only for firm matches. Where a row states a size, it is once, few, many or the class of an expanded clone; other rows omit it.

TRBV4-2	TRBJ2-5	many	NA	TGTGCCAGCAGCCTTGGGGGAGGTCAAAGTCAAGAGACCCAGTACTTC	CASSLGGGQSQETQYF
TRBV7-6	TRBJ1-1	many	NA	TGTGCCAGCAGCTTAGCAGTCCAGGGGCTGGGCACTGAAGCTTTCTTT	CASSLAVQGLGTEAFF
TRBV29-1	TRBJ1-1	few	TRBD1	TGCAGCGTTGAGGGACAGGCCGGCACTGAAGCTTTCTTT	CSVEGQAGTEAFF
TRBV29-1	TRBJ2-2	NA	TRBD1	TGCAGCGCCGGACAGGCTGACGGGGAGCTGTTTTTT	CSAGQADGELFF
TRBV12-3/TRBV12-4	TRBJ1-4	few	NA	TGTGCCAGCAACCGGCCTAATGAAAAACTGTTTTTT	CASNRPNEKLFF
TRBV20-1	TRBJ2-1	NA	NA	TGCAGTGCCCCCCCAACGATCTCCTACAATGAGCAGTTCTTC	CSAPPTISYNEQFF
TRBV2	TRBJ2-2	NA	NA	TGTGCCAGCAGACTCTACCGGGAGCCCGGGGAGCTGTTTTTT	CASRLYREPGELFF
TRBV6-1	TRBJ1-5	few	TRBD1	TGTGCCAGCGGGGGGGACAGGGGAGCGGAGCCCCAGCATTTT	CASGGDRGAEPQHF
TRBV10-1	TRBJ2-7	NA	NA	TGCGCCAGCAGTGAGGGACAGTCCCACGAGCAGTACTTC	CASSEGQSHEQYF
TRBV6-5	TRBJ2-2	many	NA	TGTGCCAGCCAGGGGGGACTACCGGGAACCGGGGAGCTGTTTTTT	CASQGGLPGTGELFF
TRBV11-2	TRBJ2-1	many	TRBD1	TGTGCCAGCAGCTTGGGGACAGGGGGCACCTACAATGAGCAGTTCTTC	CASSLGTGGTYNEQFF
TRBV4-1	TRBJ1-2	many	TRBD1	TGCGCCAGCAGCCGACAAACGGGACAGGTAGCTAACTATGGCTACACCTTC	CASSRQTGQVANYGYTF
TRBV5-6	TRBJ2-2	many	TRBD2	TGTGCCAGCAGTCACGTGGGACTAGCGGGAGGAGGAGCCGGGGAGCTGTTTTTT	CASSHVGLAGGGAGELFF
TRBV3-1	TRBJ1-2	many	NA	TGTGCCAGCAGCCACTTCTTATTTAGACAGAATTCTAACTATGGCTACACCTTC	CASSHFLFRQNSNYGYTF
TRBV5-5	TRBJ2-7	NA	TRBD1	TGTGCCAGCAGCTTCGGGACAGGGGAGATCGAGCAGTACTTC	CASSFGTGEIEQYF
TRBV11-1	TRBJ2-7	NA	NA	TGTGCCAGCAGTGTGGACAGGAGGGGCGAGCAGTACTTC	CASSVDRRGEQYF
TRBV6-6	TRBJ2-3	few	TRBD2	TGTGCCAGCAGTTACTCCCGACTAGCGGGGCCCACAGATACGCAGTATTTT	CASSYSRLAGPTDTQYF
TRBV6-6	TRBJ2-3	many	TRBD1	TGTGCCAGCAGTTACTCCGACAGGGGGCCCTCAGATACGCAGTATTTT	CASSYSDRGPSDTQYF
TRBV5-1	TRBJ1-3	NA	NA	TGCGCCAGCAGCTTGGGACAGGCGACTGGAAACACCATATATTTT	CASSLGQATGNTIYF
TRBV2	TRBJ2-4	NA	NA	TGTGCCAGCAGTAGAGATCCCCTAGCCAAAAACATTCAGTACTTC	CASSRDPLAKNIQYF
TRBV18	TRBJ1-5	many	TRBD1	TGTGCCAGCTCCCCGGGACAGGGGTATCAGCCCCAGCATTTT	CASSPGQGYQPQHF
TRBV14	TRBJ2-7	NA	TRBD2	TGTGCCAGCAGCCAAGATGGGACTAGCGGGAGGGCCTATAGGCCCTACGAGCAGTACTTC	CASSQDGTSGRAYRPYEQYF
TRBV30	TRBJ1-2	many	NA	TGTGCCTGGAGTGCCCACGTGGGGGCCGGCTATGGCTACACCTTC	CAWSAHVGAGYGYTF
TRBV6-1	TRBJ2-1	few	NA	TGTGCCACCTTCAGTCTTAAGGGGCGCACCTACAATGAGCAGTTCTTC	CATFSLKGRTYNEQFF
TRBV19	TRBJ1-5	many	NA	TGTGCCAGTAGTATCCTGAGTGGGCCCCAGCATTTT	CASSILSGPQHF
TRBV12-3/TRBV12-4	TRBJ1-3	NA	NA	TGTGCCACTTTATCTGGAAACACCATATATTTT	CATLSGNTIYF
TRBV5-1	TRBJ1-1	NA	NA	TGCGCCAGCAGCTTGACGGCTGTCCCTTCCACTGAAGCTTTCTTT	CASSLTAVPSTEAFF
TRBV7-9	TRBJ1-2	few	NA	TGTGCCAGCAGCGTGGACTCCTATGGCTACACCTTC	CASSVDSYGYTF
TRBV30	TRBJ2-7	few	TRBD1	TGTGCCTGCAGGGACAGGGTCTACGAGCAGTACTTC	CACRDRVYEQYF
TRBV7-9	TRBJ1-2	few	TRBD1	TGTGCCAGCAGCCCGACAGGGGCTCACTATGGCTACACCTTC	CASSPTGAHYGYTF
TRBV20-1	TRBJ1-6	few	NA	TGCAGTGCTTTTCAGAGTAATTCACCCCTCCACTTT	CSAFQSNSPLHF